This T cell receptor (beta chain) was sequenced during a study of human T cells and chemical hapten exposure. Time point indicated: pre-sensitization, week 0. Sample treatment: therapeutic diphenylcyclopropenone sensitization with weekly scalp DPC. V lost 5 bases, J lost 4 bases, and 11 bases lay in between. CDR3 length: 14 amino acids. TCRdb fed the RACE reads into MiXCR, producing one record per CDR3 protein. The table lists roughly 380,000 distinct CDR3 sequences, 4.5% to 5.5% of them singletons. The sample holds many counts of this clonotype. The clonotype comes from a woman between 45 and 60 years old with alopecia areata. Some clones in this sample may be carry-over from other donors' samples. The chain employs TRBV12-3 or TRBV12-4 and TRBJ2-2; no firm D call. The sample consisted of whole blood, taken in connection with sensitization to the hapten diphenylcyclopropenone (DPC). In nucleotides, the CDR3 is TGTGCCAGCAGTCCCCCTCGGGTCACCGGGGAGCTGTTTTTT. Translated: CASSPPRVTGELFF.